One sample yielded the 23 T cell receptor beta chains listed below, sequenced in a study of T cell clonotyping in hematopoietic cell transplantation. Generated by immunoSEQ multiplex PCR, the TCRdb table keeps only in-frame clones and is missing some. This table holds 2,500 to 3,000 clones, approximately 84% found once. The material was peripheral blood mononuclear cells, obtained 30 days after allogeneic stem cell transplant. The receptors were gathered from a male patient over 55 who had an allogeneic stem cell transplant, so T cells may come from the graft donor. Some clones in this sample may be carry-over from other donors' samples.

This clone turned up a few times. The chain is built from TRBV7-2 and TRBJ2-7; 14 positions match TRBD2. The CDR3 spans 18 residues. The V and J ends lost 3 bases and 3 bases, in that order; junction bases with no gene match: 10. The germline CDR1 and CDR2 sequences are SGHTA and FQGNSA. As DNA, the CDR3 is TGTGCCAGCAGCTTGCCGCGACTAGCGGGAGGGAATAACTACGAGCAGTACTTC. Translating it yields CASSLPRLAGGNNYEQYF.

Regarding this clone: This specimen includes other DNA sequences encoding the same CDR3. This chain connects TRBV11-2 to TRBJ1-5; TRBD1 is a possible D gene (5 bases). The CDR3 totals 13 residues. Germline values: CDR1 SGHAT, CDR2 FQNNGV. The V gene lost 1 base and the J gene lost 7 bases, with 8 bases spanning the gap. This chain's CDR3 is CASSLGGGQPQHF. In DNA form, the CDR3 reads TGTGCCAGCAGCTTAGGGGGGGGACAGCCCCAGCATTTT.

V usage is TRBV30 and J usage is TRBJ1-2; TRBD1 matches at 7 bases. The ends lost 0 bases at V and 5 bases at J; junction bases unmatched: 9. The CDR3 runs 15 residues. Germline CDR1 and CDR2: GTSNPN and SVGIG (reference sequence). The DNA of the CDR3 is TGTGCCTGGAGTGTCCCACAGGGGTTTCGGTATGGCTACACCTTC. The encoded protein is CAWSVPQGFRYGYTF.

This CDR3 is CAWTDRAEAFF. The CDR3 DNA follows: TGTGCCTGGACGGACAGAGCCGAAGCTTTCTTT. The chain links TRBV30 to TRBJ1-1, with D maybe TRBD1 (6 bases). Germline lookup yields CDR1 GTSNPN and CDR2 SVGIG (reference sequence). The CDR3 runs to 11 residues. Trimming left V 4 bases short and J 8 bases short, with 11 bases between.

The chain uses TRBV7-6 and TRBJ2-7, with 8 nucleotides matching TRBD2. The germline gives CDR1 SGHVS, CDR2 FNYEAQ. The CDR3 runs to 15 residues. J gave up 2 bases and V 5 bases, and 8 bases lay outside the gene matches. CDR3 sequence: CASSAASGPAYEQYF. DNA for the CDR3: TGTGCCAGCAGCGCTGCTAGCGGGCCAGCCTACGAGCAGTACTTC.

As for this clone: The sample carries other DNA sequences with the same CDR3. V usage is TRBV4-3 and J usage is TRBJ1-1; D gene unclear. The CDR3 has 13 amino acids. Trimming removed 1 base from V and 2 bases from J, with 5 bases in between. CDR1 LGHNA and CDR2 YSLEER come from the germline V gene. CDR3 DNA: TGCGCCAGCAGCCAAGCGGGAAACACTGAAGCTTTCTTT. It specifies CASSQAGNTEAFF.

V and J are TRBV5-4 and TRBJ2-4, with D perhaps matching TRBD1 (6 bases). Trimming removed 3 bases at V and 3 bases at J, with 13 bases between. The CDR3 consists of 15 residues. The germline gives CDR1 SGHNT, CDR2 YYREEE (reference sequence). The CDR3 DNA reads TGTGCCAGCAGCTCTACAGGGAACGGCAAAAACATTCAGTACTTC. It yields the protein CASSSTGNGKNIQYF.

This clone was counted once. V usage is TRBV27 and J usage is TRBJ2-5; tentatively, D is TRBD1 (6 bases). This CDR3 is 15 amino acids long. V shed 7 bases and J shed 3 bases, with 18 bases lying between them. Germline-derived CDR1 and CDR2 are MNHEY and SMNVEV (reference sequence). CDR3 protein: CASKPTGKWEETQYF. In DNA, the CDR3 is TGTGCCAGCAAACCGACAGGAAAGTGGGAAGAGACCCAGTACTTC.

CDR3 loop: CASSPPSTANYGYTF. The CDR3 DNA follows: TGTGCCAGCAGCCCCCCTTCGACAGCCAACTATGGCTACACCTTC. The V call is TRBV7-8, the J call TRBJ1-2, with D possibly matching TRBD1 (5 bases). This CDR3 has 15 residues. Between the trimmed V and J ends, which lost 5 bases and 2 bases, there was a span of 15 bases. Germline CDR1 is SGHVS and CDR2 is FQNEAQ.

The CDR3, as DNA: TGCGCCAGCAGCCACACACGGGACACCGGGGAGCTGTTTTTT. This codes for CASSHTRDTGELFF. This chain links TRBV4-3 with TRBJ2-2, with D unresolved. The V gene lost 3 bases and the J gene lost 3 bases, with 8 bases spanning the gap. CDR1 is LGHNA and CDR2 is YSLEER in the germline V gene. The CDR3 spans 14 residues.

J is TRBJ1-3 and V is TRBV30; weak D call: TRBD1 (5 bases). The V gene's germline CDR1 is GTSNPN and CDR2 SVGIG (reference sequence). This CDR3 comprises 14 residues. Trimming removed 2 bases at V and 4 bases at J, with 12 bases between. The CDR3: CAWSTGLPGNTIYF. CDR3 nucleotides: TGTGCCTGGAGTACGGGACTCCCAGGAAACACCATATATTTT.

The chain combines TRBV5-1 with TRBJ1-3; D not certain. Per germline, CDR1 SGHRS and CDR2 YFSETQ. This CDR3 is built from 14 residues. Trimming cost V 2 bases and J 3 bases, with 9 bases left between them. CDR3: CASSFEGFGNTIYF. In DNA form, the CDR3 reads TGCGCCAGCAGCTTCGAGGGATTTGGAAACACCATATATTTT.

This clone was counted once. The rearrangement links TRBV27 to TRBJ2-7, with 7 bases that match TRBD1. This CDR3 contains 11 residues. With V trimmed by 8 bases and J by 5 bases, 3 bases remained unmatched. The V gene's germline CDR1 is MNHEY and CDR2 SMNVEV (reference sequence). CDR3 sequence (DNA): TGTGCCAGCGGAACAGGGGACGAGCAGTACTTC. This gives the protein CASGTGDEQYF.

The chain recombines TRBV11-2 with TRBJ2-1; D assignment may be TRBD1 or TRBD2 (5 bases each). V was shortened by 5 bases and J by 2 bases, with 13 bases between the two germline ends. Germline CDR1 and CDR2: SGHAT and FQNNGV. The CDR3 extends over 15 amino acids. The CDR3 DNA is TGTGCCAGCAGCCAAGGGGTCGGGGCCTACAATGAGCAGTTCTTC. Translation gives CASSQGVGAYNEQFF. Filled out from reference TRBV11-2 and TRBJ2-1, the complete variable domain reads EAGVAQSPRYKIIEKRQSVAFWCNPISGHATLYWYQQILGQGPKLLIQFQNNGVVDDSQLPKDRFSAERLKGVDSTLKIQPAKLEDSAVYLCASSQGVGAYNEQFFGPGTRLTVL.

Only one count was recorded for this clone. The V and J genes are TRBV11-2 and TRBJ2-7, with D unresolved. Trimming took 1 base from V and 3 from J, leaving 7 bases between them. Germline loops: CDR1 SGHAT, CDR2 FQNNGV. The CDR3 spans 13 residues. The CDR3 nucleotides are TGTGCCAGCAGCTTAGGGTGGTTCTACGAGCAGTACTTC. Translated: CASSLGWFYEQYF.

The genes are TRBV4-1 and TRBJ2-4; tentative D call: TRBD1 (5 bases). This CDR3 comprises 14 residues. The V end lost 0 bases, the J end lost 6 bases, and 9 bases lay between the germline ends. Germline lookup yields CDR1 MGHRA and CDR2 YSYEKL. CDR3 DNA: TGCGCCAGCAGCCAAGATCAGGGAAGAAACATTCAGTACTTC. Its translation: CASSQDQGRNIQYF.

The V gene is TRBV28, the J gene TRBJ1-2; 8 nucleotides match TRBD1. Per germline, CDR1 MDHEN and CDR2 SYDVKM. V lost 3 bases, J lost 6 bases, and 12 bases stayed unmatched. The CDR3 is 16 amino acids. The CDR3, as DNA: TGTGCCAGCAGTTTGGCTACCAGACAGGGGTTACATGGCTACACCTTC. Its translation is CASSLATRQGLHGYTF.

The chain uses TRBV7-2 and TRBJ2-5, with 9 nucleotides matching TRBD2. Germline assignment: CDR1 SGHTA and CDR2 FQGNSA. The CDR3 has 13 amino acids. The V gene end was trimmed by 5 bases and the J gene end by 9 bases; junction bases not matched to a gene: 7. This CDR3 is CASSGGTSTSQYF. The CDR3 nucleotides read TGTGCCAGCAGCGGCGGGACTAGCACGTCCCAGTACTTC.

This clone was seen once. This chain joins TRBV27 and TRBJ2-7; D perhaps matches TRBD1 (7 bases). Trimming took off 7 bases at V and 0 bases at J, with 19 bases between the two ends. CDR3 length: 16 residues. Germline CDR1 MNHEY, CDR2 SMNVEV (reference sequence). The DNA of the CDR3 is TGTGCCAGCAAGGGGGGACGGACAGGTCTCTCCTACGAGCAGTACTTC. The encoded protein is CASKGGRTGLSYEQYF.

The CDR3: CASSFTSGRALGDEQYF. Here the CDR3 DNA reads TGTGCCAGCAGCTTTACTAGCGGGAGGGCCCTTGGAGACGAGCAGTACTTC. This rearrangement joins TRBV7-2 to TRBJ2-7, with TRBD2 matching 13 bases. Trimming took 3 bases from V and 5 from J; bases not matched to a gene: 10. This CDR3 spans 17 amino acids. From germline, CDR1 is SGHTA and CDR2 FQGNSA.

This clone has just one count. This rearrangement joins TRBV11-3 to TRBJ1-1; D unclear. Trimming stripped 2 bases from V and 2 bases from J, with 6 bases between. CDR3 length equals 13 residues. Germline V lookup: CDR1 SGHNT, CDR2 YENEEA. CDR3 nucleotides: TGTGCCAGCAGCTTATACGCCAACACTGAAGCTTTCTTT. Its translation: CASSLYANTEAFF. The whole variable domain, remainder taken from reference TRBV11-3 and TRBJ1-1, is EAGVVQSPRYKIIEKKQPVAFWCNPISGHNTLYWYLQNLGQGPELLIRYENEEAVDDSQLPKDRFSAERLKGVDSTLKIQPAELGDSAVYLCASSLYANTEAFFGQGTRLTVV.

The V call is TRBV5-1, the J call TRBJ2-7; D might be TRBD2 (5 bases). The V end was cut by 1 base, the J end by 4 bases, with 6 bases between. CDR1 and CDR2 from the germline V gene are SGHRS and YFSETQ. The CDR3 contains 12 residues. The CDR3 loop is CASSLSGYEQYF. The DNA of the CDR3 is TGCGCCAGCAGCTTGAGCGGTTACGAGCAGTACTTC.

V usage is TRBV6-4 and J usage is TRBJ1-2; D gene ambiguous. This CDR3 is 14 amino acids long. Germline V gene lookup returns CDR1 MRHNA and CDR2 SNTAGT. V gave up 4 bases and J gave up 9 bases, with 18 bases separating them. CDR3 in amino acids: CASSAEPSTGSYTF. The CDR3 DNA is TGTGCCAGCAGTGCCGAACCCAGTACTGGAAGCTACACCTTC.